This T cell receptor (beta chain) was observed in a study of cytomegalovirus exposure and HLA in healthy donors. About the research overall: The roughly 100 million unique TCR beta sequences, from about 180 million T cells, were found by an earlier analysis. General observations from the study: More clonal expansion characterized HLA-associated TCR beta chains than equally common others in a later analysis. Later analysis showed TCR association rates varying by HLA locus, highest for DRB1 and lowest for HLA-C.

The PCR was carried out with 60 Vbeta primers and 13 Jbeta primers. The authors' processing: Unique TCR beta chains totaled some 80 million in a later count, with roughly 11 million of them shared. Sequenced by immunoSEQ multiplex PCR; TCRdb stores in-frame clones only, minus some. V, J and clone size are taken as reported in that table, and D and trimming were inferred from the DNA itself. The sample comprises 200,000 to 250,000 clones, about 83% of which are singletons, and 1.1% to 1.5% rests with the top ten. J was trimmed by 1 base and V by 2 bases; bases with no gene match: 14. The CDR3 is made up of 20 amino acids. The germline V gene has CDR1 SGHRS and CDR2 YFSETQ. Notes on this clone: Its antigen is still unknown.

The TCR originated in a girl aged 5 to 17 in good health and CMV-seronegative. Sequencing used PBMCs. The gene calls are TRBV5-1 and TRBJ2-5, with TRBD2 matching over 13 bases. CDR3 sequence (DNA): TGCGCCAGCAGCTTTTCATTCGGGACTAGCGGGGTTGAGCCCCAAGAGACCCAGTACTTC. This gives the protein CASSFSFGTSGVEPQETQYF. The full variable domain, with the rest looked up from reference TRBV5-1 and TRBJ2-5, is KAGVTQTPRYLIKTRGQQVTLSCSPISGHRSVSWYQQTPGQGLQFLFEYFSETQRNKGNFPGRFSGRQFSNSRSEMNVSTLELGDSALYLCASSFSFGTSGVEPQETQYFGPGTRLLVL.